The 17 T cell receptor beta chains given below trace back to one sample, sequenced in a study of response to subunit inactivated influenza vaccine. TCRdb re-called the RT-PCR reads through MiXCR, storing one row per CDR3 protein. The table lists around 180,000 distinct CDR3 sequences, nearly 9.5% of them singletons. The sample was non-naive T cells sorted from PBMCs, taken on the day of vaccination. The source is a man aged 50-59 years who received an inactivated influenza vaccine.

This chain joins TRBV12-3 or TRBV12-4 and TRBJ1-1; 7 bases are a match to TRBD1. This CDR3 contains 13 residues. After removal of 6 bases from V and 0 bases from J, the junction contained 1 base not matched to a gene. CDR3 loop: CASRDRMNTEAFF. In DNA form, the CDR3 reads TGTGCCAGCAGGGACAGGATGAACACTGAAGCTTTCTTT.

This clonotype came up a few times. The chain employs TRBV10-2 and TRBJ1-1, with D tentatively TRBD1 (5 bases). The CDR3 is 13 amino acids. The germline gives CDR1 WSHSY, CDR2 SAAADI. Trimming took 4 bases from V and 4 from J, leaving 10 bases between them. The CDR3 DNA reads TGCGCCAGCAGTGTGGGGGTTGCCACTGAAGCTTTCTTT. This codes for CASSVGVATEAFF.

This clonotype was recorded a few times. The chain combines TRBV20-1 with TRBJ2-7; tentative D call: TRBD2 (5 bases). The CDR3 is 14 amino acids. V gave up 2 bases and J gave up 0 bases, with 11 bases separating them. The V gene's germline CDR1 is DFQATT and CDR2 SNEGSKA (reference sequence). The CDR3 sequence: CSARWETHSYEQYF. As DNA, the CDR3 is TGCAGTGCTAGATGGGAGACCCACTCCTACGAGCAGTACTTC.

As regards this clonotype: A much larger clone lies a single base off, so this may be a read error. This chain connects TRBV7-9 to TRBJ2-3, with D maybe TRBD1 (5 bases). The CDR3 has 14 residues. V shed 4 bases and J shed 4 bases, with 12 bases lying between them. Germline values: CDR1 SEHNR, CDR2 FQNEAQ (reference sequence). CDR3 loop: CASSSPRQPDTQYF. The CDR3, as DNA: TGTGCCAGCAGCTCACCGAGACAGCCAGATACGCAGTATTTT.

This chain connects TRBV9 to TRBJ2-7; TRBD1 agrees at 7 bases. The V gene end was trimmed by 0 bases and the J gene end by 6 bases; junction bases not matched to a gene: 9. Looked up from germline, CDR1 is SGDLS and CDR2 is YYNGEE. There are 15 residues in the CDR3. CDR3 nucleotide sequence: TGTGCCAGCAGCGTAGAAGGGGGCTGGGGGAGCGAGCAGTACTTC. This gives the protein CASSVEGGWGSEQYF.

This clonotype was counted between two and nine times. The rearrangement uses TRBV4-3 and TRBJ2-5, with TRBD1 as a possible D gene (8 bases). The CDR3 totals 18 residues. CDR1 is LGHNA and CDR2 is YSLEER in the germline V gene. The V gene lost 0 bases and the J gene lost 5 bases, with 22 bases spanning the gap. As DNA, the CDR3 is TGCGCCAGCAGCCAAGAACCCTTTACAGGGGGGGGTCGGGAGACCCAGTACTTC. Amino acids: CASSQEPFTGGGRETQYF.

This clonotype turned up a few times. The chain is built from TRBV7-8 and TRBJ2-5, with D tentatively TRBD2 (6 bases). Trimming removed 6 bases from V and 3 bases from J, with 20 bases in between. CDR3 length equals 16 residues. CDR1 is SGHVS and CDR2 is FQNEAQ in the germline V gene. The CDR3 nucleotides are TGTGCCAGCAGTAGATTCGGGGACTGGAAGAAAGAGACCCAGTACTTC. It translates to CASSRFGDWKKETQYF.

This clonotype was seen more than once but under ten times. This chain joins TRBV11-3 and TRBJ2-7; D remains unclear. Per the germline V gene, CDR1 is SGHNT and CDR2 is YENEEA. V lost 4 bases and J 6 bases, leaving 13 bases between the germline ends. CDR3 length: 13 residues. CDR3 amino acids: CASSSPPFLEQYF. CDR3 nucleotide sequence: TGTGCCAGCAGCTCCCCCCCGTTCCTCGAGCAGTACTTC. The full variable domain, in which reference TRBV11-3 and TRBJ2-7 provide the parts outside the CDR3, is EAGVVQSPRYKIIEKKQPVAFWCNPISGHNTLYWYLQNLGQGPELLIRYENEEAVDDSQLPKDRFSAERLKGVDSTLKIQPAELGDSAVYLCASSSPPFLEQYFGPGTRLTVT.

In this sample, this clonotype turned up many times. The chain is built from TRBV7-2 and TRBJ1-4; D is uncertain. The germline V gene encodes CDR1 SGHTA and CDR2 FQGNSA. This CDR3 has 15 residues. V was clipped by 1 base and J by 0 bases, with 6 bases between them. The CDR3 DNA sequence: TGTGCCAGCAGCTTAGAGTTCTCAACTAATGAAAAACTGTTTTTT. This sequence encodes CASSLEFSTNEKLFF.

There are many counts of this clonotype. J is TRBJ2-7 and V is TRBV12-3 or TRBV12-4, with 9 bases lining up with TRBD1. The CDR3 loop spans 13 amino acids. Trimming cost V 6 bases and J 5 bases; bases outside gene matches: 5. The CDR3 is CASSYRGRHEQYF. The CDR3 DNA sequence: TGTGCCAGCAGCTACAGGGGGCGGCACGAGCAGTACTTC.

This clonotype was detected ten times or more. This CDR3 is CASSLLLLAGGLDTQYF. In DNA form, the CDR3 reads TGTGCCAGCAGCCTTCTTCTTCTAGCGGGGGGTCTGGATACGCAGTATTTT. V and J are TRBV6-2 or TRBV6-3 and TRBJ2-3; 11 bases are shared with TRBD2. V was clipped by 6 bases and J by 6 bases; unmatched bases: 14. There are 17 residues in the CDR3. Germline-derived CDR1 and CDR2 are MNHEY and SVGEGT.

V and J are TRBV4-2 and TRBJ2-3, with unresolved D. The V end was cut by 3 bases, the J end by 6 bases, with 16 bases between. The CDR3 consists of 15 residues. CDR1 and CDR2 (germline): LGHNA, YNFKEQ. DNA of the CDR3: TGTGCCAGCAGCCAGCCGGACCACCTTCCCGATACGCAGTATTTT. Translating gives CASSQPDHLPDTQYF.

This clonotype occurred many times. CDR3 coding DNA: TGCAGCGCGGATGAGCAGTTCTTC. Translation gives CSADEQFF. The rearrangement links TRBV29-1 to TRBJ2-1; D is uncertain. CDR3 length: 8 residues. The ends were cut back, 7 bases at V and 8 bases at J, with 3 bases in the middle. Germline V CDR1 and CDR2: SQVTM, ANQGSEA.

The sample holds a few counts of this clonotype. This chain joins TRBV20-1 and TRBJ1-2; 8 bases line up with TRBD1. CDR3 length: 13 amino acids. Germline V lookup: CDR1 DFQATT, CDR2 SNEGSKA (reference sequence). Trimming took 6 bases from V and 4 from J; bases not matched to a gene: 7. In nucleotides, the CDR3 is TGCAGTGCAACCAGGGGGCAGGGCTATGGCTACACCTTC. This translates into CSATRGQGYGYTF.

The rearrangement links TRBV28 to TRBJ2-7, with 8 positions matching TRBD1. The V segment lost 4 bases and the J segment 3 bases; nucleotides outside the gene matches: 8. The CDR3 consists of 15 residues. Germline V gene data show CDR1 as MDHEN and CDR2 as SYDVKM. CDR3 residues: CASSYGQGLIYEQYF. Here the CDR3 DNA reads TGTGCCAGCAGTTACGGACAGGGCTTGATCTACGAGCAGTACTTC. Based on the CDR3 plus reference TRBV28 and TRBJ2-7, the full variable domain is DVKVTQSSRYLVKRTGEKVFLECVQDMDHENMFWYRQDPGLGLRLIYFSYDVKMKEKGDIPEGYSVSREKKERFSLILESASTNQTSMYLCASSYGQGLIYEQYFGPGTRLTVT.

This clonotype appeared many times. The gene calls are TRBV11-2 and TRBJ1-1; a possible D gene is TRBD1 (5 bases). This CDR3 is 14 amino acids long. V was clipped by 8 bases and J by 0 bases, with 13 bases between them. In germline, CDR1 is SGHAT, CDR2 FQNNGV. For the CDR3, the DNA is TGTGCCAGCTCCTCTTGGGGGATGAACACTGAAGCTTTCTTT. Translation: CASSSWGMNTEAFF.

On this clonotype itself: Since a much larger clone is just one base distant, this may be a read error. This CDR3 reads CCARGGLLAGGGYEQYF. The CDR3 coding sequence is TGCTGTGCTAGAGGCGGGTTACTAGCGGGAGGTGGTTACGAGCAGTACTTC. This chain links TRBV20-1 with TRBJ2-7; TRBD2 matches 12 bases. Germline V gene lookup returns CDR1 DFQATT and CDR2 SNEGSKA (reference sequence). The length of the CDR3 is 17 residues.